The TCR beta chain described here comes from a study of identifying expanded T cells in peripheral blood. The method was immunoSEQ multiplex PCR; TCRdb's version includes in-frame clones alone and lacks a portion of them. This table has tens of thousands of clones, 65% to 85% appearing once. Study-wide results and limits: About 1.2 clones differed between technical replicates, versus about 15 and 19 over time. Variance in clone template counts between roughly two-week samples significantly increased with total template count across all healthy donors.

Remarks on this clone: Antigen unknown.

V gave up 6 bases and J gave up 6 bases, with 12 bases separating them. This CDR3 region has 12 residues. In germline, CDR1 is SQVTM, CDR2 ANQGSEA. No infections or other immune events were documented during collection. The chain joins TRBV29-1 to TRBJ2-1; no clear D. The sequencing sample was made of blood. The receptor's source is a person between 18 and 75 years old in good health. The CDR3: CSVTKARNEQFF. The CDR3 DNA sequence: TGCAGCGTGACCAAAGCCCGCAATGAGCAGTTCTTC.